The 29 T cell receptor beta chains presented below share a single source sample, sequenced in a study of T cell responses to AZD1222 COVID-19 vaccine. Clones were read by immunoSEQ multiplex PCR, and TCRdb kept only the in-frame ones, dropping some. The top ten hold roughly a quarter of the sample, which has some 200,000 clones, 70% to 90% seen once. The source material was peripheral blood, sampled 28 days after the second AZD1222 dose. These receptors all come from an adult who received the AZD1222 COVID-19 vaccine.

V is TRBV9 and J is TRBJ2-3, with D possibly matching TRBD1 (6 bases). V lost 5 bases to trimming and J lost 3 bases, with 16 bases between them. The CDR3 has 15 amino acids. Germline CDR1 SGDLS, CDR2 YYNGEE. The CDR3 is CASRGVGQGTDTQYF. In DNA, the CDR3 is TGTGCCAGCAGGGGGGTGGGACAAGGAACAGATACGCAGTATTTT. Full variable domain (outside the CDR3, taken from reference TRBV9 and TRBJ2-3): DSGVTQTPKHLITATGQRVTLRCSPRSGDLSVYWYQQSLDQGLQFLIQYYNGEERAKGNILERFSAQQFPDLHSELNLSSLELGDSALYFCASRGVGQGTDTQYFGPGTRLTVL.

The V and J genes are TRBV14 and TRBJ2-7; the D gene could be TRBD1 or TRBD2 (5 bases each). V lost 0 bases to trimming and J lost 2 bases, with 17 bases between them. CDR3 length: 17 residues. Germline V gene data show CDR1 as SGHDN and CDR2 as FVKESK. Written as DNA, the CDR3 is TGTGCCAGCAGCCAAGATTTCACAGGCCCCGGGGCCTACGAGCAGTACTTC. Translating gives CASSQDFTGPGAYEQYF.

Only one count was recorded for this clone. The chain couples TRBV9 to TRBJ2-3; tentative D call: TRBD2 (5 bases). Germline loops: CDR1 SGDLS, CDR2 YYNGEE. The ends were cut back, 3 bases at V and 1 base at J, with 12 bases in the middle. The length of the CDR3 is 15 residues. CDR3 DNA: TGTGCCAGCAGCGACGCAAGCGGCCGCACAGATACGCAGTATTTT. It is translated as CASSDASGRTDTQYF.

With respect to this clone: Distinct nucleotide sequences in the sample also encode this CDR3. The chain joins TRBV7-2 to TRBJ2-3, with TRBD2 identical over 14 bases. The V gene end was trimmed by 5 bases and the J gene end by 3 bases; junction bases not matched to a gene: 4. CDR3 length: 16 residues. The germline gives CDR1 SGHTA, CDR2 FQGNSA. The CDR3 sequence is CASSPRTSGRTDTQYF. The CDR3 coding sequence is TGTGCCAGCAGCCCGAGGACTAGCGGGAGGACAGATACGCAGTATTTT. Variable domain in full (rest from reference TRBV7-2 and TRBJ2-3): GAGVSQSPSNKVTEKGKDVELRCDPISGHTALYWYRQSLGQGLEFLIYFQGNSAPDKSGLPSDRFSAERTGGSVSTLTIQRTQQEDSAVYLCASSPRTSGRTDTQYFGPGTRLTVL.

The chain combines TRBV9 with TRBJ2-3; D gene unclear. With 4 bases removed from V and 0 bases from J, the gap between germline ends came to 12 bases. The CDR3 loop spans 15 amino acids. CDR1 and CDR2 (germline): SGDLS, YYNGEE. Written as DNA, the CDR3 is TGTGCCAGCAGCTCAAGGCCAGAAAGCACAGATACGCAGTATTTT. As protein: CASSSRPESTDTQYF. Filled out from reference TRBV9 and TRBJ2-3, the complete variable domain reads DSGVTQTPKHLITATGQRVTLRCSPRSGDLSVYWYQQSLDQGLQFLIQYYNGEERAKGNILERFSAQQFPDLHSELNLSSLELGDSALYFCASSSRPESTDTQYFGPGTRLTVL.

The rearrangement links TRBV12-3 or TRBV12-4 to TRBJ2-2, with a possible D match to TRBD2 (5 bases). The CDR3 is 13 amino acids. Trimming removed 6 bases at V and 5 bases at J, with 10 bases between. The CDR3 is CASSGIGTGELFF. The CDR3 DNA reads TGTGCCAGCAGCGGGATCGGGACCGGGGAGCTGTTTTTT.

V and J are TRBV7-8 and TRBJ1-1; TRBD1 is a possible D gene (5 bases). The CDR3 runs 13 residues. Looked up from germline, CDR1 is SGHVS and CDR2 is FQNEAQ. Trimming removed 7 bases from V and 3 bases from J, with 12 bases in between. The CDR3 spells CASNPGFDTEAFF. CDR3 DNA: TGTGCCAGCAACCCAGGGTTTGACACTGAAGCTTTCTTT.

The chain joins TRBV2 to TRBJ2-3; 11 bases agree with TRBD2. Trimming cost V 4 bases and J 3 bases; bases outside gene matches: 12. CDR1 and CDR2 from the germline V gene are SNHLY and FYNNEI. The CDR3 covers 18 residues. The CDR3 region is CASSATSGSPRGTDTQYF. CDR3 sequence (DNA): TGTGCCAGCAGTGCCACTAGCGGGAGCCCACGGGGGACAGATACGCAGTATTTT.

This clone was found a few times. This same CDR3 is encoded by further DNA sequences in the sample. This chain connects TRBV4-3 to TRBJ1-1; D unclear. V lost 0 bases, J lost 2 bases, and 4 bases lay in between. There are 13 residues in the CDR3. CDR1 and CDR2 (germline): LGHNA, YSLEER. The CDR3 region has the DNA TGCGCCAGCAGCCAAGACCGTAACACTGAAGCTTTCTTT. Translating it yields CASSQDRNTEAFF.

The rearrangement uses TRBV30 and TRBJ1-2; D is perhaps TRBD1 (5 bases). V was trimmed by 3 bases and J by 8 bases, leaving 22 bases between them. The CDR3 consists of 15 residues. In germline, CDR1 is GTSNPN, CDR2 SVGIG (reference sequence). The CDR3 sequence: CAWSPREDGRGGYTF. The CDR3 DNA sequence: TGTGCCTGGAGCCCCCGGGAGGACGGGAGGGGCGGCTACACCTTC. Variable domain in full (rest from reference TRBV30 and TRBJ1-2): SQTIHQWPATLVQPVGSPLSLECTVEGTSNPNLYWYRQAAGRGLQLLFYSVGIGQISSEVPQNLSASRPQDRQFILSSKKLLLSDSGFYLCAWSPREDGRGGYTFGSGTRLTVV.

The chain uses TRBV30 and TRBJ2-2, with 11 positions matching TRBD2. Per the germline V gene, CDR1 is GTSNPN and CDR2 is SVGIG (reference sequence). CDR3 length: 15 residues. V lost 1 base to trimming and J lost 7 bases; unmatched junction nucleotides: 5. The CDR3 nucleotides read TGTGCCTGGAGTGGACTAGCGGGACTGGTCGGGGAGCTGTTTTTT. This codes for CAWSGLAGLVGELFF.

The chain recombines TRBV27 with TRBJ1-6; no clear D. Between the trimmed V and J ends, which lost 3 bases and 10 bases, there was a span of 13 bases. Germline CDR1 is MNHEY and CDR2 is SMNVEV (reference sequence). There are 14 residues in the CDR3. CDR3 sequence reads: CASSFLTDRSPLHF. In DNA, the CDR3 is TGTGCCAGCAGTTTTTTGACCGATCGGTCACCCCTCCACTTT.

The V gene is TRBV11-2, the J gene TRBJ2-7, with TRBD2 as a possible D gene (6 bases). CDR1 SGHAT and CDR2 FQNNGV come from the germline V gene. The CDR3 spans 13 residues. V lost 4 bases and J 3 bases, leaving 10 bases between the germline ends. The CDR3 loop is CASSSAGYYEQYF. CDR3 bases: TGTGCCAGCAGCTCCGCGGGGTACTACGAGCAGTACTTC.

This clone was seen only a few times. J is TRBJ2-3 and V is TRBV9; 14 bases fit TRBD2. Trimming removed 4 bases from V and 0 bases from J; junction bases left unmatched: 10. The V gene's germline CDR1 is SGDLS and CDR2 YYNGEE. The CDR3 is 19 residues long. The CDR3: CASSSRLAGGGPSTDTQYF. In nucleotides, the CDR3 is TGTGCCAGCAGCTCACGACTAGCGGGAGGGGGACCAAGCACAGATACGCAGTATTTT.

The chain is built from TRBV19 and TRBJ2-3; 9 bases are shared with TRBD1. The germline gives CDR1 LNHDA, CDR2 SQIVND (reference sequence). This CDR3 has 15 amino acids. The junction had 8 bases not matched to a gene; V was cut back by 5 bases and J by 5 bases. The CDR3 region is CASSDGQGREDTQYF. CDR3 DNA sequence: TGTGCCAGTAGTGATGGACAGGGGCGGGAAGATACGCAGTATTTT.

The rearrangement links TRBV18 to TRBJ2-5; 7 nucleotides line up with TRBD1. V shed 2 bases, J shed 2 bases, and the junction held 2 bases outside the gene matches. CDR3 length equals 14 residues. The V gene's germline CDR1 is KGHSH and CDR2 LQKENI. CDR3 DNA: TGTGCCAGCTCACCATCGGGACAGCAAGAGACCCAGTACTTC. This translates into CASSPSGQQETQYF. The complete variable domain, with remaining parts taken from reference TRBV18 and TRBJ2-5, reads NAGVMQNPRHLVRRRGQEARLRCSPMKGHSHVYWYRQLPEEGLKFMVYLQKENIIDESGMPKERFSAEFPKEGPSILRIQQVVRGDSAAYFCASSPSGQQETQYFGPGTRLLVL.

In the case of this clone: The sample holds other DNA sequences that translate to the same CDR3. This chain joins TRBV12-3 or TRBV12-4 and TRBJ2-7, with D unresolved. V gave up 4 bases and J gave up 3 bases, with 4 bases separating them. This CDR3 has 11 amino acids. The CDR3 protein is CASSSYYEQYF. CDR3 DNA: TGTGCCAGCAGTTCATACTACGAGCAGTACTTC.

The chain recombines TRBV19 with TRBJ1-4; D not resolved. V was clipped by 1 base and J by 0 bases, with 6 bases between them. The germline V gene encodes CDR1 LNHDA and CDR2 SQIVND (reference sequence). This CDR3 has 15 residues. Here the CDR3 DNA reads TGTGCCAGTAGTATAGCTCAAGCAACTAATGAAAAACTGTTTTTT. Translating it yields CASSIAQATNEKLFF.

The chain uses TRBV5-1 and TRBJ2-5, with D possibly being TRBD2 (6 bases). The V gene's germline CDR1 is SGHRS and CDR2 YFSETQ. V lost 5 bases to trimming and J lost 3 bases, with 8 bases between them. CDR3 length equals 12 residues. In nucleotides, the CDR3 is TGCGCCAGCAGAGTAGCGGAAGAGACCCAGTACTTC. Its protein product is CASRVAEETQYF. The whole variable domain, filled in from reference TRBV5-1 and TRBJ2-5, reads KAGVTQTPRYLIKTRGQQVTLSCSPISGHRSVSWYQQTPGQGLQFLFEYFSETQRNKGNFPGRFSGRQFSNSRSEMNVSTLELGDSALYLCASRVAEETQYFGPGTRLLVL.

The chain links TRBV5-1 to TRBJ2-4, with D unresolved. The CDR3 is 17 amino acids. From germline, CDR1 is SGHRS and CDR2 YFSETQ. V was pared by 0 bases and J by 2 bases, with 15 bases between. The CDR3 DNA is TGCGCCAGCAGCTTGGAATATTCGATGAAAACCAAAAACATTCAGTACTTC. It encodes CASSLEYSMKTKNIQYF.

The chain joins TRBV30 to TRBJ1-6; the D gene is possibly TRBD1 (5 bases). Germline V lookup: CDR1 GTSNPN, CDR2 SVGIG (reference sequence). CDR3 length: 13 amino acids. V lost 7 bases to trimming and J lost 10 bases, with 17 bases between them. DNA of the CDR3: TGTGCCTTGCACCGGGACGCAGGCTCACCCCTCCACTTT. It encodes CALHRDAGSPLHF.

The chain has TRBV18 and TRBJ1-5; no clear D gene. CDR3 length: 14 residues. Germline V gene data show CDR1 as KGHSH and CDR2 as LQKENI. V was pared by 6 bases and J by 0 bases, with 9 bases between. CDR3 nucleotides: TGTGCCAGCTCTCCGGCGGATAGCAATCAGCCCCAGCATTTT. As protein: CASSPADSNQPQHF.

The genes are TRBV11-2 and TRBJ1-6, with unresolved D. Germline V gene lookup returns CDR1 SGHAT and CDR2 FQNNGV. The germline V and J ends were trimmed by 0 bases and 11 bases, with 8 bases remaining between them. The CDR3 is made up of 13 amino acids. CDR3 DNA: TGTGCCAGCAGCTTAGAAGGGATTACACCCCTCCACTTT. Protein sequence: CASSLEGITPLHF.

This chain connects TRBV7-9 to TRBJ2-7, with 9 bases identical to TRBD1. This CDR3 region has 15 residues. CDR1 SEHNR and CDR2 FQNEAQ come from the germline V gene (reference sequence). The ends lost 1 base at V and 5 bases at J; junction bases unmatched: 6. CDR3 region: CASSLVGQGNNEQYF. CDR3 DNA: TGTGCCAGCAGCTTAGTGGGACAGGGAAACAACGAGCAGTACTTC.

V and J are TRBV11-2 and TRBJ1-4; D remains ambiguous. V was pared by 4 bases and J by 0 bases, with 9 bases between. Germline CDR1 reads SGHAT; CDR2 reads FQNNGV. This CDR3 region has 15 residues. CDR3 sequence reads: CASSSLGPTNEKLFF. CDR3 coding DNA: TGTGCCAGCAGCTCCCTTGGTCCAACTAATGAAAAACTGTTTTTT.

In regard to this clone: Germline is not matched at one junction end, which may reflect a read error. The chain recombines TRBV2 with TRBJ2-5; unclear D gene. Germline CDR1 and CDR2: SNHLY and FYNNEI. The CDR3 spans 12 residues. The CDR3 nucleotides read TGTGCCAGCAGTGCGGACCAGGAGACCCAGTACTTC. Its protein is CASSADQETQYF.

The chain carries TRBV18 and TRBJ1-1, with TRBD1 matching 9 bases. Per the germline V gene, CDR1 is KGHSH and CDR2 is LQKENI. V gave up 3 bases and J gave up 3 bases; unmatched junction bases: 5. CDR3 size: 15 residues. In DNA form, the CDR3 reads TGTGCCAGCTCACCCGGGGACAGGGAGGACACTGAAGCTTTCTTT. Its protein is CASSPGDREDTEAFF. Using reference TRBV18 and TRBJ1-1 for the parts outside the CDR3, the full variable domain is NAGVMQNPRHLVRRRGQEARLRCSPMKGHSHVYWYRQLPEEGLKFMVYLQKENIIDESGMPKERFSAEFPKEGPSILRIQQVVRGDSAAYFCASSPGDREDTEAFFGQGTRLTVV.

This clone was recorded only once. The chain joins TRBV6-2 or TRBV6-3 to TRBJ2-7; D remains ambiguous. V lost 6 bases and J 0 bases, leaving 6 bases between the germline ends. The CDR3 runs 12 residues. Germline V lookup: CDR1 MNHEY, CDR2 SVGEGT. CDR3 in amino acids: CASSSTSYEQYF. The CDR3 DNA reads TGTGCCAGCAGCAGCACCTCCTACGAGCAGTACTTC.

This chain joins TRBV27 and TRBJ2-7; 7 nucleotides agree with TRBD2. The V segment lost 6 bases and the J segment 4 bases; nucleotides outside the gene matches: 12. There are 15 residues in the CDR3. Germline CDR1 and CDR2: MNHEY and SMNVEV (reference sequence). The DNA for the CDR3 is TGTGCCAGCAGCCAGGAGGGCGGGAGAGGATACGAGCAGTACTTC. Amino acid sequence: CASSQEGGRGYEQYF.